This T cell receptor beta chain was identified during a study of T cell clonality in common variable immunodeficiency. This clone has at least ten counts. The antigen is unknown. CVID subjects were around 14 female and more than 25 male, aged roughly 8 to 64. No CVID subject was ill or on immunomodulatory drugs when sampled. TCRdb's table, derived via immunoSEQ multiplex PCR, lists solely in-frame clones and lacks some. This sample carries around 30,000 clones, none of them present only once. The study, taken as a whole, reports: Reportedly, TCR beta sequences from common variable immunodeficiency showed fewer deletions and N-nucleotide insertions.

The TCR comes from a human donor with common variable immunodeficiency. Specimen: peripheral blood mononuclear cells.

This chain's CDR3 is CASSRRLTDTQYF. The CDR3 bases that were read are TGTGCCAGCAGCCGGAGACTCACAGATACG. The gene calls are TRBV7-7 and TRBJ2-3, with unresolved D. Read sequence stops 3 residues before the CDR3 end, and the germline J gene provides the missing end. Per the germline V gene, CDR1 is SSHAT and CDR2 is FNYEAQ (reference sequence). Trimming took off 5 bases at V and 2 bases at J, with 8 bases between the two ends. This CDR3 has 13 residues.